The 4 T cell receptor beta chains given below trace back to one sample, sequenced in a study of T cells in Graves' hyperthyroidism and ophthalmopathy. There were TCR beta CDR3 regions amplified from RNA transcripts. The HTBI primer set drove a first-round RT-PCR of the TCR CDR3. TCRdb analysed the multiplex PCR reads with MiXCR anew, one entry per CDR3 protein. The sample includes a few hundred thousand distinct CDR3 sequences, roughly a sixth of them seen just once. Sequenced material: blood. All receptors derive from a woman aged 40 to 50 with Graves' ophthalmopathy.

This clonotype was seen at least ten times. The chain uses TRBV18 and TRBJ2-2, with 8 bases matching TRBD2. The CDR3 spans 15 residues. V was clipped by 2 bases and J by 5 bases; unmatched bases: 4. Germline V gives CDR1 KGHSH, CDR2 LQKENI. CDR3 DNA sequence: TGTGCCAGCTCACCAACTAGCGGCGGGACCGGGGAGCTGTTTTTT. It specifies CASSPTSGGTGELFF.

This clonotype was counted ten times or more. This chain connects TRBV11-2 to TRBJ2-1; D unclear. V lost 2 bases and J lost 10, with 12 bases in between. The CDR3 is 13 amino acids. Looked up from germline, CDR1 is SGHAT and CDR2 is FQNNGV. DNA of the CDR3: TGTGCCAGCAGCTTAAGTAGGTATACCGAGCAGTTCTTC. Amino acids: CASSLSRYTEQFF. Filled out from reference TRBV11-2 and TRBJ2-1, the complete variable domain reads EAGVAQSPRYKIIEKRQSVAFWCNPISGHATLYWYQQILGQGPKLLIQFQNNGVVDDSQLPKDRFSAERLKGVDSTLKIQPAKLEDSAVYLCASSLSRYTEQFFGPGTRLTVL.

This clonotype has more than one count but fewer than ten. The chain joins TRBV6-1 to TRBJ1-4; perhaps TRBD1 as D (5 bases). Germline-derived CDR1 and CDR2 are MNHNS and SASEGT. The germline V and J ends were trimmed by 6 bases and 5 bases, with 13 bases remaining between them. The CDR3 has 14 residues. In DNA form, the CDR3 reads TGTGCCAGCAGACCGGGACGAGCAAATGAAAAACTGTTTTTT. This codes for CASRPGRANEKLFF.

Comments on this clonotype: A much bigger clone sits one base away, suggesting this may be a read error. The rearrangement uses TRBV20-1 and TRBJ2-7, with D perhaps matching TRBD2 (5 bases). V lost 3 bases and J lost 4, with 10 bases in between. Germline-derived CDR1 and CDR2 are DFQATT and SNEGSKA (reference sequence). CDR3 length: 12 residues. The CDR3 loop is CSARIGVYEQYF. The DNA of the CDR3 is TGCAGTGCTAGGATCGGGGTGTACGAGCAGTACTTC.